These 13 T cell receptor beta chains originate from one sample sequenced in a study of T cells in tuberculosis. Using immunoSEQ multiplex PCR, the repertoire was profiled, and TCRdb retains in-frame clones only, with some absent. Found here are roughly 59,000 clones, 81% of them singletons; the top ten hold roughly 12%. Cells were sorted from thawed PBMC rested overnight and stained with GMM-loaded CD1B tetramer, viability dye and anti-CD3. The lipid loaded on the CD1B tetramers was C32 glucose monomycolate from Rhodococcus equi. The sequenced sample consisted of CD1b-GMM tetramer-negative cells sorted from PBMCs. The source of these receptors is an adult woman with latent tuberculosis.

The sample holds one count of this clone. This chain joins TRBV9 and TRBJ2-1; TRBD2 aligns across 16 bases. V was pared by 3 bases and J by 0 bases, with 6 bases of the junction left unmatched. Germline CDR1 SGDLS, CDR2 YYNGEE. The CDR3 has 19 amino acids. The CDR3 sequence is CASSAAGLAGGSSYNEQFF. The CDR3 DNA sequence: TGTGCCAGCAGCGCCGCGGGACTAGCGGGGGGGAGCTCCTACAATGAGCAGTTCTTC.

V and J are TRBV5-1 and TRBJ1-3, with D maybe TRBD1 (5 bases). Germline V gene sequence: CDR1 SGHRS, CDR2 YFSETQ. The CDR3 totals 15 residues. Between the trimmed V and J ends, which lost 4 bases and 1 base, there was a span of 12 bases. The CDR3 region is CASSPVRASGNTIYF. The DNA of the CDR3 is TGCGCCAGCAGCCCAGTCAGGGCGTCTGGAAACACCATATATTTT.

The rearrangement joins TRBV6-5 to TRBJ1-2, with a tentative D call TRBD1 (5 bases). The CDR3 loop spans 13 amino acids. With 0 bases removed from V and 8 bases from J, the gap between germline ends came to 10 bases. Germline V gene lookup returns CDR1 MNHEY and CDR2 SVGAGI. The CDR3 bases are TGTGCCAGCAGTTACTCAGGGGTCGAGGGCTACACCTTC. It codes for CASSYSGVEGYTF.

The CDR3 nucleotides are TGTGCCAGCAGTTTAGGTGACAGGGGAGTAACGAGCACAGATACGCAGTATTTT. Amino acids: CASSLGDRGVTSTDTQYF. The chain carries TRBV27 and TRBJ2-3; 8 bases agree with TRBD1. Per germline, CDR1 MNHEY and CDR2 SMNVEV (reference sequence). This CDR3 is 18 amino acids long. Losses at the gene ends were 2 bases for V and 0 bases for J; bases not matched to a gene: 10.

The gene calls are TRBV19 and TRBJ2-2, with D possibly being TRBD1 (5 bases). Germline CDR1 reads LNHDA; CDR2 reads SQIVND (reference sequence). V was cut by 3 bases and J by 3 bases, with 8 bases left in between. The CDR3 has 14 amino acids. CDR3 protein: CASSIDRYTGELFF. CDR3 nucleotides: TGTGCCAGTAGTATTGACAGATACACCGGGGAGCTGTTTTTT.

The genes are TRBV28 and TRBJ1-2, with 8 bases aligning to TRBD1. The germline gives CDR1 MDHEN, CDR2 SYDVKM. Germline trimming cut 5 bases from V and 8 bases from J; bases unmatched to any gene: 13. This CDR3 has 15 residues. CDR3 DNA: TGTGCCAGCAGTACCTACTTCTTACAGGGGGGGGGCTACACCTTC. It codes for CASSTYFLQGGGYTF.

This clone was found once. The V and J genes are TRBV11-3 and TRBJ2-3; 8 positions agree with TRBD1. J gave up 5 bases and V 5 bases, and 6 bases lay outside the gene matches. The germline V gene encodes CDR1 SGHNT and CDR2 YENEEA. The CDR3 sequence is 14 residues long. The CDR3 DNA sequence: TGTGCCAGCAGCCCGACAGGGGAGAGAGATACGCAGTATTTT. As protein: CASSPTGERDTQYF.

The chain carries TRBV14 and TRBJ2-7; tentative D call: TRBD2 (5 bases). CDR1 is SGHDN and CDR2 is FVKESK in the germline V gene. CDR3 length: 14 amino acids. Trimming left V 4 bases short and J 3 bases short, with 13 bases between. For the CDR3, the DNA is TGTGCCAGCAGCCGAATGGGAAGCGGCTACGAGCAGTACTTC. Encoded protein: CASSRMGSGYEQYF.

This clone is a singleton in its sample. The V gene is TRBV7-2, the J gene TRBJ2-5; 7 nucleotides agree with TRBD1. This CDR3 spans 14 amino acids. The germline V gene encodes CDR1 SGHTA and CDR2 FQGNSA. The J segment lost 8 bases and the V segment lost 6 bases, leaving 12 bases of the junction unmatched. The CDR3 region is CASSRGGLPDTQYF. The CDR3 region has the DNA TGTGCCAGCAGTAGAGGGGGCCTCCCGGACACCCAGTACTTC.

With regard to this clone: At one end the junction does not follow the germline gene, possibly because of a read error. The chain carries TRBV5-1 and TRBJ2-1; 10 bases agree with TRBD2. The germline gives CDR1 SGHRS, CDR2 YFSETQ. There are 15 residues in the CDR3. The CDR3 DNA reads as TGCGCCGGCAGTCCTACTAGCGGGGCAAACAATGAGCAGTTCTTC. The encoded protein is CAGSPTSGANNEQFF.

For this clone: The junction and the germline gene differ at one end; a read error may be behind it. The chain links TRBV6-1 to TRBJ2-1, with TRBD2 matching 8 bases. Germline V gene sequence: CDR1 MNHNS, CDR2 SASEGT. The CDR3 consists of 11 residues. Written as DNA, the CDR3 is TGTGCCAGCAGTGAAGGCGGGGGGAGGGTCTTC. Protein: CASSEGGGRVF.

The V gene is TRBV11-2, the J gene TRBJ2-1; D call uncertain. V was cut by 5 bases and J by 10 bases, with 9 bases left in between. This CDR3 region has 11 residues. Germline V gives CDR1 SGHAT, CDR2 FQNNGV. The CDR3 region is CASSPTLEQFF. The CDR3 DNA reads as TGTGCCAGCAGCCCTACGTTGGAGCAGTTCTTC.

V and J are TRBV21-1 and TRBJ2-2; TRBD1, as called in the table, went unchecked against the DNA. TRBV21-1 is a recognized pseudogene. This CDR3 contains 18 residues. CDR3 in DNA: TGTGCCAGCAGGATGGCTCCCGACAGGGGGCAACGGACCGGGGAGCTGTTTTTT. It yields the protein CASRMAPDRGQRTGELFF.